This T cell receptor beta chain was identified in a study of tumor-infiltrating lymphocytes in primary liver carcinoma. Between roughly 17 and 31 mg of unsorted bulk tissue served as the source from which RNA and DNA were co-extracted. Every tumor sample held more than 85% viable tumor cells. The CDR3 spans 11 residues. The V and J ends lost 1 base and 12 bases respectively, with 10 bases between them. Germline V CDR1 and CDR2: GTSNPN, SVGIG (reference sequence). With a constant-region primer, TCR beta cDNA was made from 500 ng of total RNA. What produced the TCR beta libraries was three nested multiplex PCR rounds using slightly modified ARM-PCR. TRBV1-TRBV30 forward and Cbeta reverse primers drove the first two roughly 10-cycle rounds. Using its own MiXCR run on the multiplex PCR reads, TCRdb lists one record per CDR3 protein. The table includes around 80,000 distinct CDR3 sequences, roughly 72% detected once.

Concerning this clonotype: This likely comes from a read error, as the CDR3 has no conserved phenylalanine or tryptophan at its end.

The chain employs TRBV30 and TRBJ2-1, with unresolved D. This sequence was found in a middle-aged man with primary liver carcinoma and hepatitis B virus infection. What was sequenced was liver tumor tissue from sampling region 1. Sample subset: tumor region T1, superior pole. CDR3 loop: CAWSGGTGQFL. The CDR3 nucleotides are TGTGCCTGGAGTGGGGGAACTGGGCAGTTCTTA.